This TCR beta chain was observed in a study of cytomegalovirus exposure and HLA in healthy donors. General study findings and limits: Altogether, some 170 TCR beta chains were recorded as cytomegalovirus-associated. TRBV6-2, TRBV6-3 and some other V segments were excluded as indistinguishable.

Comment on this clone: Its antigen is undetermined.

PCR employed 60 Vbeta and 13 Jbeta primers. Authors' methods: Among the unique TCR beta chains that a later analysis counted, about 85 million in all, around 11 million were shared. Assay: immunoSEQ multiplex PCR; the TCRdb copy retains only in-frame clones and omits some. V, J and clone size reflect that table, while D and trimming were determined from the DNA. The data contain tens of thousands of clones, just under 75% of them singletons. The length of the CDR3 is 12 residues. From germline, CDR1 is SGHNT and CDR2 YYREEE (reference sequence). V was pared by 2 bases and J by 2 bases, with 3 bases between.

Sequenced input: PBMCs. This chain connects TRBV5-4 to TRBJ2-3, with no clear D. The receptor comes from a man aged 25-45 years in good health and CMV-seronegative. CDR3 bases: TGTGCCAGCAGCTTACTCACAGATACGCAGTATTTT. Encoded protein: CASSLLTDTQYF.